Listed here are 7 T cell receptor beta chains from one sample, sequenced in a study of T cell responses to AZD1222 COVID-19 vaccine. Profiling relied on immunoSEQ multiplex PCR, and the TCRdb table lists in-frame clones only, not all of them. The sample contains some 140,000 clones, around nine tenths of which appear only once. Sample: peripheral blood, taken on day 0 of AZD1222 vaccination. All receptors come from an adult in good health.

J is TRBJ2-2 and V is TRBV7-2; D is ambiguous. Germline-derived CDR1 and CDR2 are SGHTA and FQGNSA. The CDR3 is made up of 15 amino acids. Deletions cut 1 base from V and 8 bases from J, with 14 bases between. CDR3 protein: CASSLVAGDPGELFF. CDR3 coding DNA: TGTGCCAGCAGCTTAGTGGCAGGCGATCCTGGGGAGCTGTTTTTT.

V gene TRBV19 combines with J gene TRBJ1-5; D unclear. Trimming stripped 5 bases from V and 11 bases from J, with 16 bases between. The germline gives CDR1 LNHDA, CDR2 SQIVND (reference sequence). The CDR3 loop spans 13 amino acids. The CDR3 DNA follows: TGTGCCAGTAGTCCTCTGGAGGAATCAGCCCAGCATTTT. Translated: CASSPLEESAQHF.

The chain employs TRBV2 and TRBJ2-1, with a weak D call TRBD2 (7 bases). The CDR3 totals 15 residues. Trimming removed 6 bases at V and 8 bases at J, with 20 bases between. Germline assignment: CDR1 SNHLY and CDR2 FYNNEI. CDR3 DNA sequence: TGTGCCAGCAGCGGGTGGGGGGGCGCCGCGGATGAGCAGTTCTTC. The encoded protein is CASSGWGGAADEQFF.

The chain combines TRBV7-8 with TRBJ1-2; D is uncertain. Trimming pared 5 bases from V and 5 bases from J, leaving 9 bases between. The CDR3 runs 12 residues. Germline V CDR1 and CDR2: SGHVS, FQNEAQ. The CDR3 DNA sequence: TGTGCCAGCAGCCCAGGCGGGTATGGCTACACCTTC. Amino acids: CASSPGGYGYTF.

The chain links TRBV30 to TRBJ2-2, with D tentatively TRBD1 (6 bases). The CDR3 extends over 15 amino acids. CDR1 GTSNPN and CDR2 SVGIG come from the germline V gene (reference sequence). Trimming took off 4 bases at V and 0 bases at J, with 12 bases between the two ends. CDR3 region: CAWIGGAANTGELFF. CDR3 in DNA: TGTGCCTGGATAGGGGGAGCTGCGAACACCGGGGAGCTGTTTTTT.

This chain uses TRBV2 with TRBJ1-6; 7 nucleotides line up with TRBD1. The germline gives CDR1 SNHLY, CDR2 FYNNEI. The CDR3 has 19 amino acids. V gave up 4 bases and J gave up 0 bases; unmatched junction bases: 12. CDR3 DNA sequence: TGTGCCAGCAGTGTCAAGGGGGCAGAAAGGAGCTCCTATAATTCACCCCTCCACTTT. Protein sequence: CASSVKGAERSSYNSPLHF.

The chain carries TRBV28 and TRBJ1-2, with 9 positions matching TRBD1. CDR1 and CDR2 (germline): MDHEN, SYDVKM. The trim removed 5 bases at V and 1 base at J, leaving 11 bases unmatched. The CDR3 is 17 amino acids. DNA for the CDR3: TGTGCCAGCAGTCTCCTCGGGACAGGGACCTTTAACTATGGCTACACCTTC. Translated, it gives CASSLLGTGTFNYGYTF.